Following are 5 T cell receptor beta chains from one sample sequenced in a study of T cells in Graves' hyperthyroidism and ophthalmopathy. Amplification of TCR beta CDR3 regions used RNA as the template. When the TCR CDR3 underwent first-round RT-PCR, the HTBI primer set was used. MiXCR, applied by TCRdb to the multiplex PCR reads, yields one record per CDR3 protein. This repertoire shows under 350,000 distinct CDR3 sequences, approximately 13% found once; its top ten account for approximately 35%. The sequenced material came from blood. These receptors originate from a woman aged 40 to 50 with Graves' ophthalmopathy.

CDR3 amino acids: CASSVGLAASADTQYF. In DNA form, the CDR3 reads TGTGCCAGCAGCGTTGGACTAGCGGCTAGCGCAGATACGCAGTATTTT. V usage is TRBV9 and J usage is TRBJ2-3; the match to TRBD2 covers 10 bases. CDR1 and CDR2 from the germline V gene are SGDLS and YYNGEE. The CDR3 is 16 amino acids. V shed 2 bases, J shed 4 bases, and the junction held 7 bases outside the gene matches. The variable domain in full, with the rest retrieved from reference TRBV9 and TRBJ2-3, is DSGVTQTPKHLITATGQRVTLRCSPRSGDLSVYWYQQSLDQGLQFLIQYYNGEERAKGNILERFSAQQFPDLHSELNLSSLELGDSALYFCASSVGLAASADTQYFGPGTRLTVL.

This clonotype appeared many times. The chain employs TRBV20-1 and TRBJ1-1; D ambiguous. This CDR3 has 14 amino acids. Germline V lookup: CDR1 DFQATT, CDR2 SNEGSKA (reference sequence). V was trimmed by 2 bases and J by 0 bases, leaving 10 bases between them. CDR3 sequence reads: CSARSRSMNTEAFF. CDR3 nucleotides: TGCAGTGCTAGAAGTAGGAGTATGAACACTGAAGCTTTCTTT.

This clonotype has only a few counts. The gene calls are TRBV7-8 and TRBJ2-7; tentative D call: TRBD2 (6 bases). This CDR3 region has 15 residues. The V gene's germline CDR1 is SGHVS and CDR2 FQNEAQ. V lost 0 bases to trimming and J lost 3 bases, with 12 bases between them. CDR3 sequence reads: CASSLAGLYFYEQYF. CDR3 DNA: TGTGCCAGCAGCTTAGCGGGACTGTATTTCTACGAGCAGTACTTC.

Ten or more counts support this clonotype. The chain is built from TRBV12-3 or TRBV12-4 and TRBJ1-2, with D unresolved. This CDR3 comprises 13 residues. The V and J ends lost 6 bases and 6 bases respectively, with 14 bases between them. CDR3 amino acids: CASREQGRDGYTF. The CDR3 region has the DNA TGTGCCAGCAGGGAGCAAGGTCGCGATGGCTACACCTTC.

This clonotype was counted many times. The gene calls are TRBV18 and TRBJ2-5, with TRBD1 matching over 10 bases. The junction had 1 base not matched to a gene; V was cut back by 3 bases and J by 0 bases. CDR3 length equals 15 residues. Germline V gene sequence: CDR1 KGHSH, CDR2 LQKENI. This chain's CDR3 is CASSPGTGDQETQYF. CDR3 nucleotide sequence: TGTGCCAGCTCACCTGGGACAGGGGACCAAGAGACCCAGTACTTC.